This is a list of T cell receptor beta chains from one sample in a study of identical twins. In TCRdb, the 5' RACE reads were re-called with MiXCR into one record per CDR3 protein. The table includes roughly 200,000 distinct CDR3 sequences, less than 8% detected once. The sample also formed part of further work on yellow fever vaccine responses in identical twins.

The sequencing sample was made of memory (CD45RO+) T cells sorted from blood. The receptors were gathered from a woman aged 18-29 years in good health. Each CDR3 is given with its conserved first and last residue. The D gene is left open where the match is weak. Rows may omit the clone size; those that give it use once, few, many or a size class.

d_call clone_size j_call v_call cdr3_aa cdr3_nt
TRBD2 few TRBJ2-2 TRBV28 CASTRGAGANTGELFF TGTGCCAGCACCCGAGGGGCGGGAGCGAACACCGGGGAGCTGTTTTTT
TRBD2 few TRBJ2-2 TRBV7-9 CASSLASGSTGELFF TGTGCCAGCAGCTTAGCTAGCGGGAGCACCGGGGAGCTGTTTTTT
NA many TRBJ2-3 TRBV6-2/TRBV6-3 CASSYSSGRGPRTISKNTQYF TGTGCCAGCAGCTACTCCTCGGGTCGGGGCCCGAGGACTATCAGCAAGAATACGCAGTATTTT
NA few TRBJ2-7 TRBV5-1 CASSLRDTEQYF TGCGCCAGCAGCCTTCGGGACACAGAGCAGTACTTC
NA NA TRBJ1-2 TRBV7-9 CASSTFDRHGYTF TGTGCCAGCAGCACCTTCGACAGGCATGGCTACACCTTC
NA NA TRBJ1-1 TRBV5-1 CASKVGGRTEAFF TGCGCCAGCAAAGTAGGAGGGCGGACTGAAGCTTTCTTT
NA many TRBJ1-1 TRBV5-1 CASSLGGRNTEAFF TGCGCCAGCAGCTTGGGGGGTCGGAACACTGAAGCTTTCTTT
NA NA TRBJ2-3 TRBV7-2 CASSPGAGPSFF TGTGCCAGCAGCCCAGGGGCTGGGCCTAGTTTTTTT
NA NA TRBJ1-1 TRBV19 CASGMGTEAFF TGTGCCAGTGGTATGGGAACTGAAGCTTTCTTT
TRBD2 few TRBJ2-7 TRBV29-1 CSVGGGYDEQYF TGCAGCGTTGGGGGGGGGTACGACGAGCAGTACTTC
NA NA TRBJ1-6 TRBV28 CASSLGINNSPLHF TGTGCCAGCAGTTTGGGGATAAATAATTCACCCCTCCACTTT
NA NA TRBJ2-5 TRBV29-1 CSVSQGWGGKETQYF TGCAGCGTGAGCCAAGGATGGGGGGGCAAAGAGACCCAGTACTTC
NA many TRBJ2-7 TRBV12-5 CASGLPVTAEQYF TGTGCTAGTGGTTTACCCGTAACAGCAGAGCAGTACTTC
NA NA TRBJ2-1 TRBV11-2 CASSSVQGRLAKYNEQFF TGTGCCAGCAGCTCAGTCCAGGGGCGGCTAGCGAAATACAATGAGCAGTTCTTC
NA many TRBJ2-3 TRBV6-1 CASSEAGTGIHTQYF TGTGCCAGCAGTGAAGCGGGAACAGGGATCCATACGCAGTATTTT
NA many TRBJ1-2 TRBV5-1 CASSLATITSAYGYTF TGCGCCAGCAGCTTGGCCACGATAACTTCAGCCTATGGCTACACCTTC
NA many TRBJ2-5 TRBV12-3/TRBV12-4 CASSTRGVGETQYF TGTGCCAGCAGTACAAGGGGGGTTGGGGAGACCCAGTACTTC
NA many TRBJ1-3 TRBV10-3 CAIRETLGTEGGTIYF TGTGCCATCAGGGAGACTCTGGGGACTGAGGGAGGCACCATATATTTT
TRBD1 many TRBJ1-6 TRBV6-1 CASSKRTGSYNSPLHF TGTGCCAGCAGTAAGCGGACAGGGTCCTATAATTCACCCCTCCACTTT
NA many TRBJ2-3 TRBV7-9 CASTLNTDTQYF TGTGCCAGCACGCTCAACACAGATACGCAGTATTTT
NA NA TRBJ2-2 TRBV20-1 CSARGPSDPGGLFF TGCAGTGCTAGAGGTCCGAGCGATCCCGGGGGTCTGTTTTTT
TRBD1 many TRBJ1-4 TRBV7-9 CASTTGATNEKLFF TGTGCCAGCACTACAGGGGCAACTAATGAAAAACTGTTTTTT
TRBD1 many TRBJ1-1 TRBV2 CASSEALFGTGAEAFF TGTGCCAGCAGTGAAGCGCTTTTCGGGACAGGGGCTGAAGCTTTCTTT